The 3 T cell receptor beta chains below were found in one sample sequenced in a study of shared clonotypes between healthy human individuals (dated by TCRdb to about 2020). The library came from the immunoSEQ multiplex PCR assay. Drawn from immuneACCESS, this table holds only the in-frame rearrangements with V and J called that TCRdb kept. Clones are partly lost; checked studies trace under half to an unresolved V gene and leave the rest unexplained. The sample table contains a few million clones; only one count was recorded for approximately 93% of them. In total, the top ten clones hold 0.3% to 0.4% of the sample. Sequences were obtained from naive CD4+ T cells from PBMCs. This sample's cell subset or site label indicates: CD45RA+ positively selected. The receptors were sampled from a man aged 18 to 29 in good health. Some clones in this sample may be carry-over from other donors' samples.

The J gene is TRBJ2-7, the V gene TRBV5-4; D gene uncertain. This CDR3 region has 14 residues. Trimming cost V 0 bases and J 8 bases, with 15 bases left between them. The germline gives CDR1 SGHNT, CDR2 YYREEE (reference sequence). Here the CDR3 reads CASSLDFSSSQQYF. DNA for the CDR3: TGTGCCAGCAGCTTGGATTTCAGTTCCTCCCAGCAGTACTTC.

Note on this clone: This sample includes further DNA sequences coding for the same CDR3. This chain connects TRBV4-1 to TRBJ2-1; D not certain. The CDR3 runs to 13 residues. The germline CDR1 and CDR2 sequences are MGHRA and YSYEKL. The V gene lost 0 bases and the J gene lost 4 bases, with 4 bases spanning the gap. CDR3 in DNA: TGCGCCAGCAGCCAAGACTCTTACAATGAGCAGTTCTTC. It encodes CASSQDSYNEQFF.

The rearrangement uses TRBV4-1 and TRBJ1-2, with TRBD1 identical over 8 bases. V lost 1 base to trimming and J lost 4 bases; unmatched junction nucleotides: 2. Germline V CDR1 and CDR2: MGHRA, YSYEKL. CDR3 length: 14 amino acids. CDR3 DNA sequence: TGCGCCAGCAGCCAAGGGACAGGGACCTATGGCTACACCTTC. Translated: CASSQGTGTYGYTF.